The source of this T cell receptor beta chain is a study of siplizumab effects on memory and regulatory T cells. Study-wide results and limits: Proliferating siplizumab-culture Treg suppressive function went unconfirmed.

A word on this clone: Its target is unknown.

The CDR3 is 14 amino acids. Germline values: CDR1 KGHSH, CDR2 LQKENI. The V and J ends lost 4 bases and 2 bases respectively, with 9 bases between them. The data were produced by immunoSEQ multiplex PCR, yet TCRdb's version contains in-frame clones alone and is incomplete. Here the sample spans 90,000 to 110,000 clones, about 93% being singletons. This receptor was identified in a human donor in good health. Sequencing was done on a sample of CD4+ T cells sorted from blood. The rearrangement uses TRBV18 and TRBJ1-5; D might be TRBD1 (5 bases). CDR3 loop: CASSLKGGNQPQHF. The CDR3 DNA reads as TGTGCCAGCTCACTAAAAGGGGGCAATCAGCCCCAGCATTTT.